Below, one TCR beta chain is given with its context. There is no known antigen for this receptor. No clone much larger than this one lies a single base away; base qualities are absent. These data originate in a study of T cell responses to AZD1222 COVID-19 vaccine (dated by TCRdb to the early 2020s). Describing the broader study: AZD1222 recipients whose second dose came at about 4 weeks and those whose second dose came at about 12 weeks were combined into one group, since spike-specific TCR depth and breadth did not differ between the two schedules. A total of just over 230 trial participants underwent TCR sequencing, of whom about 210 had received two doses of AZD1222 and about 26 had received two doses of the MenACWY control vaccine. Trial participants were enrolled by age into 18-55, 56-69 and 70-plus year subgroups, with approximately 150, 28 and 58 TCR-sequenced participants respectively. Results and caveats for the whole study, not just this receptor: In the small 56-69-year group, the increase in depth fell short of significance, most likely because of low power. Because no samples from the day 14 peak response were available, repertoires could be characterized only after the peak T cell response. Reportedly, almost half of the unique spike-specific TCRs recognized epitopes lying outside the regions that are mutated in the B.1.351 and B.1.1.7 variants. CD4 TCRs associated with the vaccine covered the entire spike protein, and the dominant responses were in regions 160-218 and 743-854. Participants were mostly white British, with more females than males. The authors suggested clonal diversity may have been underestimated. After two AZD1222 doses, spike-specific TCR breadth and depth were significantly higher than at day 0 and than in MenACWY recipients. Conclusions about previously exposed vaccinees are limited, since just five or six AZD1222 recipients were seropositive for SARS-CoV-2 at baseline.

The CDR3 runs 18 amino acids, cysteine and phenylalanine included. The kept DNA is CDR3 alone, 54 bases in frame from the first base. Sequences LGHNA (CDR1) and YNFKEQ (CDR2) are obtained from the germline V gene. V is trimmed back by 2 bases and J by 3 bases, and the junction contains 14 bases that no gene match accounts for. The CDR3 regions of human TCRbeta chains were analyzed by immunosequencing. From the authors' description of their analysis: Repertoire TCRs were matched against a reference library of SARS-CoV-2-specific TCRs generated with the MIRA antigen-specificity platform. Breadth was defined as the fraction of unique TCRs that were SARS-CoV-2-associated, and depth was defined as the fraction of total T cells that were SARS-CoV-2-associated. Using the MIRA data, every spike-specific TCR was mapped to the spike region that the TCR reacted to and assigned to either a CD4 or a CD8 class. Log10-transformed breadth and depth values were compared by one-way ANOVA with Sidak's multiple comparisons tests. Entries here come from immuneACCESS through TCRdb and include only in-frame sequences with V and J called. Some clones fail to appear in such tables; in the studies checked, an unresolved V gene covers under half of the shortfall, and the cause of the remainder is unknown. V, J and clone size reflect that table, while D and trimming were determined from the DNA. For this sample the table gives about 130,000 clones, of which approximately 94% were detected only once. The top ten hold around 3.1% of the sample.

According to the study, the label for this sample's time point signals: baseline before first vaccination. Samples from vaccinated people were obtained from the UK trials COV001 and COV002, which included a single-blind randomized controlled phase 2/3 trial of AZD1222 (ChAdOx1 nCoV-19) in healthy adults. For TCRbeta chain sequencing, PBMC samples from trial participants were taken at day 0 and at day 28 after the second dose. The TCR sequence derives from an adult in good health. The material sequenced was peripheral blood, taken on day 0 of AZD1222 vaccination. The V and J genes are TRBV4-2 and TRBJ1-2; a stretch of 8 junction bases matches TRBD1. The CDR3 protein is CASSQKIPVLGQDYGYTF. In nucleotide form, the sequence is TGTGCCAGCAGCCAAAAAATTCCGGTTCTGGGACAGGACTATGGCTACACCTTC.